Listed here are 12 T cell receptor beta chains from one sample, sequenced in a study of HIV-infected children after antiretroviral therapy interruption. As for treatment: PENTA 11 planned treatment interruption arm or continuous ART arm. RNA-based 3' RACE libraries used unique molecular identifiers. Using its own MiXCR run on the 3' RACE reads, TCRdb lists one record per CDR3 protein. This sample has 15,000 to 16,000 distinct CDR3 sequences, with 3.4% found just once. The source material was CD45RA+ CD4+ T cells from PBMCs, sampled from a donor given antiretroviral therapy, either interrupted or continuous. Subset defined: naive CD4+ CD45RA+ CD45RO- T cells. Receptors were obtained from a child between 2 and 17 years old with HIV.

This clonotype showed up many times. One end of the junction varies from germline; a read error may be responsible. The rearrangement joins TRBV19 to TRBJ1-3, with TRBD1 as a possible D gene (6 bases). The CDR3 length is 13 residues. Germline CDR1 and CDR2: LNHDA and SQIVND (reference sequence). The CDR3 DNA follows: TGTGCCAGCGAGGGACAAAGTCAAAACACCTTGTACTTT. Protein: CASEGQSQNTLYF.

This clonotype was recorded many times. This chain connects TRBV5-1 to TRBJ2-1, with 7 bases fitting TRBD1. CDR3 size: 14 residues. From germline, CDR1 is SGHRS and CDR2 YFSETQ. With 0 bases clipped from V and 7 bases from J, the junction kept 4 bases outside the gene matches. In DNA, the CDR3 is TGCGCCAGCAGCTTGGGACAGGGTTTGAATGAGCAGTTCTTC. Protein product: CASSLGQGLNEQFF.

This clonotype is medium-sized. The chain is built from TRBV23-1 and TRBJ1-1; tentatively, D is TRBD1 (6 bases). TRBV23-1 is known as an ORF, though its function is uncertain. This CDR3 has 17 residues. Trimming removed 9 bases from V and 3 bases from J, with 26 bases in between. This CDR3 is CASSPLDRNLPHTEAFF. CDR3 bases: TGCGCCAGTTCCCCCCTAGACAGGAATCTTCCCCACACTGAAGCTTTCTTT.

This clonotype rates as medium-sized. This chain uses TRBV3-1 with TRBJ1-5, with unresolved D. Germline V lookup: CDR1 LGHDT, CDR2 YNNKEL (reference sequence). This CDR3 contains 12 residues. The V gene lost 1 base and the J gene lost 7 bases, with 5 bases spanning the gap. The CDR3 is CASSQGGQPQHF. CDR3 sequence (DNA): TGTGCCAGCAGCCAAGGAGGGCAGCCCCAGCATTTT.

This clonotype was seen repeatedly, ten times or more. The rearrangement joins TRBV14 to TRBJ1-1, with a possible D match to TRBD1 (6 bases). The ends were cut back, 6 bases at V and 5 bases at J, with 16 bases in the middle. The CDR3 spans 14 residues. Germline V gene lookup returns CDR1 SGHDN and CDR2 FVKESK. The DNA for the CDR3 is TGTGCCAGCAGTCGGACCCCAAGGGGGACTGAAGCTTTCTTT. Residues: CASSRTPRGTEAFF.

The sample holds many counts of this clonotype. The chain combines TRBV7-8 with TRBJ1-1, with TRBD1 identical over 7 bases. CDR1 SGHVS and CDR2 FQNEAQ come from the germline V gene. CDR3 length equals 13 residues. V was pared by 7 bases and J by 0 bases, with 2 bases of the junction left unmatched. The CDR3 DNA is TGTGCCAGCAAGGGACAGATGAACACTGAAGCTTTCTTT. Amino acids: CASKGQMNTEAFF.

This clonotype appeared many times. The junction differs from germline at one of its ends, possibly a read error. J is TRBJ2-7 and V is TRBV7-4, with D tentatively TRBD1 or TRBD2 (5 bases each). CDR3 length equals 12 residues. Germline V gene data show CDR1 as SGHVT and CDR2 as SQSDAQ. The CDR3 nucleotides read TGTGCAAGCAGCTTGACTGGGGGTGAACAGTACTTC. It encodes CASSLTGGEQYF.

This clonotype is classed as medium-sized (0.01 to 0.1%). The chain has TRBV28 and TRBJ1-1; a possible D gene is TRBD1 (6 bases). With 3 bases removed from V and 5 bases from J, the gap between germline ends came to 16 bases. Germline V CDR1 and CDR2: MDHEN, SYDVKM. The CDR3 runs 15 residues. In DNA, the CDR3 is TGTGCCAGCAGTTTTAGGAATCTAGGGGGGACTGAAGCTTTCTTT. It translates to CASSFRNLGGTEAFF.

This clonotype was picked up many times. The CDR3 spells CASSFSRHLNQPQHF. For the CDR3, the DNA is TGTGCCAGCAGTTTTTCTCGGCATCTCAATCAGCCCCAGCATTTT. V is TRBV12-3 or TRBV12-4 and J is TRBJ1-5, with D uncertain. This CDR3 is 15 amino acids long. V was cut by 3 bases and J by 3 bases, with 12 bases left in between.

This clonotype has a count of ten or more. DNA for the CDR3: TGTGCCAGCAGTTTATCAGGGAGCAATCAGCCCCAGCATTTT. It translates to CASSLSGSNQPQHF. The chain employs TRBV28 and TRBJ1-5; D may be TRBD1 (5 bases). Germline CDR1 is MDHEN and CDR2 is SYDVKM. CDR3 size: 14 residues. The ends were cut back, 1 base at V and 1 base at J, with 5 bases in the middle.

At least ten counts were recorded for this clonotype. The chain couples TRBV7-2 to TRBJ2-3; D call uncertain. Deletions cut 5 bases from V and 2 bases from J, with 11 bases between. The CDR3 is 14 amino acids. CDR1 and CDR2 from the germline V gene are SGHTA and FQGNSA. CDR3: CASSLEAPTDTQYF. The CDR3 DNA follows: TGTGCCAGCAGCCTAGAGGCCCCCACAGATACGCAGTATTTT. Complete variable domain (other parts from reference TRBV7-2 and TRBJ2-3): GAGVSQSPSNKVTEKGKDVELRCDPISGHTALYWYRQSLGQGLEFLIYFQGNSAPDKSGLPSDRFSAERTGGSVSTLTIQRTQQEDSAVYLCASSLEAPTDTQYFGPGTRLTVL.

This clonotype was detected ten times or more. Germline and junction disagree at one end, which may indicate a read error. V and J are TRBV10-3 and TRBJ2-1; the D gene is possibly TRBD1 (6 bases). CDR3 length: 14 residues. CDR1 is ENHRY, CDR2 SYGVKD, per germline. CDR3 coding DNA: TGTGCCAGCAGTGAGAGGGACAACTATGCTGAGCAGTTCTTC. Encoded protein: CASSERDNYAEQFF.